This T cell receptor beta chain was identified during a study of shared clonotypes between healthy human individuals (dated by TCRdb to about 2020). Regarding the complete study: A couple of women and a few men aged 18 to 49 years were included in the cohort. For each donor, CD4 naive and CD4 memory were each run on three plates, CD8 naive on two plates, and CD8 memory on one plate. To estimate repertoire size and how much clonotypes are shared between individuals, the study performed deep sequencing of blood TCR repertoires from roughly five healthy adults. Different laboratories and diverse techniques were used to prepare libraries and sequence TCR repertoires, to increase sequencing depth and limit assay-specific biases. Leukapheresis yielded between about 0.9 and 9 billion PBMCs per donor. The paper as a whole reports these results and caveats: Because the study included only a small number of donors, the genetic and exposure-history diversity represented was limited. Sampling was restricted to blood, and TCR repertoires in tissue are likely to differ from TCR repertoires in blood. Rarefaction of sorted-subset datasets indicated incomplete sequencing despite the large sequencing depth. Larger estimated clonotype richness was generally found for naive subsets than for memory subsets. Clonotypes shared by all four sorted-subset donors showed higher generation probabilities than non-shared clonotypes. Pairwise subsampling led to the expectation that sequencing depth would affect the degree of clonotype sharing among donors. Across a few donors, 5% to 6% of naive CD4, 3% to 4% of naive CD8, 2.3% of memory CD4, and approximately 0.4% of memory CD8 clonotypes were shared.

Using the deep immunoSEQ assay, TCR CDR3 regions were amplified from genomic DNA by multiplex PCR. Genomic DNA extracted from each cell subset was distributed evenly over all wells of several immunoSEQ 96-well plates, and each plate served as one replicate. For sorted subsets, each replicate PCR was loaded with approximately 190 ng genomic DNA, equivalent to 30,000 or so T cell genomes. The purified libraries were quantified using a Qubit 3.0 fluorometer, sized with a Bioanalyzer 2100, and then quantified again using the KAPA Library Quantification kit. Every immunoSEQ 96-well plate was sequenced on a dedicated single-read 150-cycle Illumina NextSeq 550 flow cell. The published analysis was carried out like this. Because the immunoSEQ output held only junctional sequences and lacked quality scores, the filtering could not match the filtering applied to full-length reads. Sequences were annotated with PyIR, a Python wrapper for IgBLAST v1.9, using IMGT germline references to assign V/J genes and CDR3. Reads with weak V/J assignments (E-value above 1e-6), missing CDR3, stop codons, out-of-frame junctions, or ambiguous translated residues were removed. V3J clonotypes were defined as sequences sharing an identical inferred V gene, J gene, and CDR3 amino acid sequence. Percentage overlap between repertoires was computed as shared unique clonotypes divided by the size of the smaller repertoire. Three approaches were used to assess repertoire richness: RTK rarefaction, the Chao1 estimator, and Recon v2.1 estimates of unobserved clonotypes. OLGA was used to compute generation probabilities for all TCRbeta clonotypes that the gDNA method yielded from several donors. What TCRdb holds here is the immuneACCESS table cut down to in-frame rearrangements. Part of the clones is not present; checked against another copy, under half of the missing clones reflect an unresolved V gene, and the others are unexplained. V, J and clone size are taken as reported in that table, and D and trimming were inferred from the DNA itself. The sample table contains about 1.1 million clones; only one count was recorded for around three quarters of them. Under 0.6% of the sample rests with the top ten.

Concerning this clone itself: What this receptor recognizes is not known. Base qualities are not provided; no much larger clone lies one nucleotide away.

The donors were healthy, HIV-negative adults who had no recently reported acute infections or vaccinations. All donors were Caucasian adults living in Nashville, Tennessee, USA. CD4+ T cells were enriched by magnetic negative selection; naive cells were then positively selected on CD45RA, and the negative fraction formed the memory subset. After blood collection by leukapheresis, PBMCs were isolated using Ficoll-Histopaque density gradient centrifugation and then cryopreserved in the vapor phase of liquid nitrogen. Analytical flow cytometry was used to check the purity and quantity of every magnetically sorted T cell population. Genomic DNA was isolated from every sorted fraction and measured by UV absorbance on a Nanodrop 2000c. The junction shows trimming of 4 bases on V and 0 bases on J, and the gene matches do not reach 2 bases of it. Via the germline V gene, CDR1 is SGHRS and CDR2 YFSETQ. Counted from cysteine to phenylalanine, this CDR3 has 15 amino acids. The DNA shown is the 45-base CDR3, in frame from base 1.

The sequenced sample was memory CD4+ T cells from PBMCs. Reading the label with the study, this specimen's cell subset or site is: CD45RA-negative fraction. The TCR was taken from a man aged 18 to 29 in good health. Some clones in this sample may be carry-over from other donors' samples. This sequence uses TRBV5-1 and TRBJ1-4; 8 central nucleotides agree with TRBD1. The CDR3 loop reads CASSTDRATNEKLFF. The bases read TGCGCCAGCAGCACGGACAGGGCAACTAATGAAAAACTGTTTTTT.